The 21 T cell receptor beta chains listed next were all sequenced from one sample in a study of blood T cell repertoires in COVID-19. The method was immunoSEQ multiplex PCR; TCRdb's version includes in-frame clones alone and lacks a portion of them. The sample carries under 250,000 clones, about 83% recorded once. Material for sequencing was peripheral blood. The receptors stem from a human donor in a cohort sampled during active COVID-19.

Written as DNA, the CDR3 is TGTGCCAGCACTATTAGCGGGAGGTCTCTCAATGAGCAGTTCTTC. This translates into CASTISGRSLNEQFF. The gene calls are TRBV6-4 and TRBJ2-1; 10 positions agree with TRBD2. The CDR3 consists of 15 residues. V was pared by 7 bases and J by 6 bases, with 9 bases of the junction left unmatched. CDR1 is MRHNA, CDR2 SNTAGT, per germline.

The chain combines TRBV6-5 with TRBJ1-5; a possible D gene is TRBD1 (5 bases). V lost 3 bases and J lost 4, with 13 bases in between. This CDR3 comprises 15 residues. CDR1 is MNHEY, CDR2 SVGAGI, per germline. CDR3 DNA sequence: TGTGCCAGCAGTTATTCATCCAGGGCGAATCAGCCCCAGCATTTT. Translation gives CASSYSSRANQPQHF.

This clone was counted only a few times. A junction end diverges from the germline sequence, so it may reflect a read error. V usage is TRBV5-6 and J usage is TRBJ1-1; 7 nucleotides align to TRBD1. The CDR3 contains 13 residues. Germline V gives CDR1 SGHDT, CDR2 YYEEEE. This chain's CDR3 is CASTLTGITEAFF. CDR3 in DNA: TGTGCCAGCACCTTGACAGGGATCACTGAAGCTTTCTTT.

This clone was detected only once. The chain recombines TRBV3-1 (or the pseudogene TRBV3-2) with TRBJ2-1; 9 positions match TRBD2. V lost 1 base and J lost 8; bases outside the gene matches: 6. The CDR3 runs 15 residues. Germline-derived CDR1 and CDR2 are LGHDT and YNNKEL (reference sequence). Here the CDR3 reads CASSQGGGRADEQFF. The DNA for the CDR3 is TGTGCCAGCAGCCAAGGGGGCGGGAGGGCCGATGAGCAGTTCTTC.

This chain connects TRBV29-1 to TRBJ1-2, with D maybe TRBD1 (5 bases). This CDR3 is 13 amino acids long. Trimming stripped 2 bases from V and 7 bases from J, with 14 bases between. Germline assignment: CDR1 SQVTM and CDR2 ANQGSEA. The chain's CDR3 is CSVENDSGVGYTF. Here the CDR3 DNA reads TGCAGCGTTGAAAATGATTCGGGGGTTGGCTACACCTTC.

Of note for this clone: Other DNA sequences within the sample encode an identical CDR3. This chain links TRBV11-2 with TRBJ2-7, with D uncertain. V lost 4 bases and J lost 3, with 4 bases in between. The CDR3 runs 11 residues. Germline V gene sequence: CDR1 SGHAT, CDR2 FQNNGV. CDR3 region: CASSSVYEQYF. Written as DNA, the CDR3 is TGTGCCAGCAGCTCAGTCTACGAGCAGTACTTC. The whole variable domain, remainder taken from reference TRBV11-2 and TRBJ2-7, is EAGVAQSPRYKIIEKRQSVAFWCNPISGHATLYWYQQILGQGPKLLIQFQNNGVVDDSQLPKDRFSAERLKGVDSTLKIQPAKLEDSAVYLCASSSVYEQYFGPGTRLTVT.

J is TRBJ1-1 and V is TRBV2, with 9 bases matching TRBD1. V shed 5 bases and J 3 bases; nucleotides not matched to a gene: 10. CDR1 is SNHLY and CDR2 is FYNNEI in the germline V gene. The CDR3 runs 16 residues. The CDR3 is CASSLSWTGEHTEAFF. The CDR3 coding sequence is TGTGCCAGCAGTCTTAGCTGGACAGGGGAGCACACTGAAGCTTTCTTT.

V is TRBV15 and J is TRBJ1-5, with 9 positions matching TRBD1. The CDR3 sequence is 13 residues long. The V gene end was trimmed by 8 bases and the J gene end by 6 bases; junction bases not matched to a gene: 5. Per the germline V gene, CDR1 is LNHNV and CDR2 is YYDKDF (reference sequence). The CDR3 reads CATGQGLGQPQHF. The CDR3 DNA reads as TGTGCCACCGGACAGGGGCTGGGTCAGCCCCAGCATTTT.

The chain combines TRBV19 with TRBJ1-1; D uncertain. Germline values: CDR1 LNHDA, CDR2 SQIVND (reference sequence). V shed 5 bases and J shed 6 bases, with 22 bases lying between them. The CDR3 runs to 16 residues. CDR3 bases: TGTGCCAGTAGTCGAGGGATCGAGGGCGCTTGGTCTGAAGCTTTCTTT. Translation gives CASSRGIEGAWSEAFF. Using reference TRBV19 and TRBJ1-1 for the parts outside the CDR3, the full variable domain is DGGITQSPKYLFRKEGQNVTLSCEQNLNHDAMYWYRQDPGQGLRLIYYSQIVNDFQKGDIAEGYSVSREKKESFPLTVTSAQKNPTAFYLCASSRGIEGAWSEAFFGQGTRLTVV.

The chain carries TRBV27 and TRBJ2-1; 9 nucleotides line up with TRBD1. The CDR3 is made up of 16 amino acids. Trimming took 2 bases from V and 4 from J; bases not matched to a gene: 6. Germline V gene data show CDR1 as MNHEY and CDR2 as SMNVEV (reference sequence). The CDR3 DNA reads as TGTGCCAGCAGTTTACCCCCGGACAGGGGATACAATGAGCAGTTCTTC. Translation: CASSLPPDRGYNEQFF.

The V call is TRBV11-2, the J call TRBJ1-6; 10 bases match TRBD1. This CDR3 is 15 amino acids long. Germline-derived CDR1 and CDR2 are SGHAT and FQNNGV. The ends lost 3 bases at V and 8 bases at J; junction bases unmatched: 4. CDR3 amino acids: CASSFIGQGDSPLHF. In nucleotides, the CDR3 is TGTGCCAGCAGCTTCATAGGACAGGGGGATTCACCCCTCCACTTT. The full variable domain, its missing parts supplied by reference TRBV11-2 and TRBJ1-6, is EAGVAQSPRYKIIEKRQSVAFWCNPISGHATLYWYQQILGQGPKLLIQFQNNGVVDDSQLPKDRFSAERLKGVDSTLKIQPAKLEDSAVYLCASSFIGQGDSPLHFGNGTRLTVT.

V gene TRBV7-8 combines with J gene TRBJ2-5; no clear D. V was pared by 8 bases and J by 3 bases, with 13 bases between. This CDR3 region has 13 residues. Germline loops: CDR1 SGHVS, CDR2 FQNEAQ. The CDR3 DNA reads as TGTGCCAGCGGGTCTCGGAGAGAAGAGACCCAGTACTTC. This codes for CASGSRREETQYF.

The chain uses TRBV2 and TRBJ1-4, with no clear D. Germline loops: CDR1 SNHLY, CDR2 FYNNEI. V lost 6 bases, J lost 8 bases, and 16 bases lay in between. The CDR3 runs to 14 residues. CDR3 sequence reads: CASRPGKVVEKLFF. The CDR3 DNA reads as TGTGCCAGCAGACCCGGGAAGGTAGTAGAAAAACTGTTTTTT.

This chain joins TRBV2 and TRBJ1-2; D uncertain. This CDR3 region has 13 residues. V was clipped by 4 bases and J by 4 bases, with 10 bases between them. The germline V gene encodes CDR1 SNHLY and CDR2 FYNNEI. The CDR3 DNA follows: TGTGCCAGCAGTGTAGAAGATTTCTATGGCTACACCTTC. It yields the protein CASSVEDFYGYTF. The whole variable domain, remainder taken from reference TRBV2 and TRBJ1-2, is EPEVTQTPSHQVTQMGQEVILRCVPISNHLYFYWYRQILGQKVEFLVSFYNNEISEKSEIFDDQFSVERPDGSNFTLKIRSTKLEDSAMYFCASSVEDFYGYTFGSGTRLTVV.

The V gene is TRBV15, the J gene TRBJ1-4; TRBD1 might be the D (6 bases). The CDR3 spans 19 residues. V was clipped by 0 bases and J by 7 bases, with 24 bases between them. CDR1 and CDR2 (germline): LNHNV, YYDKDF (reference sequence). This chain's CDR3 is CATSRDIGPRGASSEKLFF. The CDR3 DNA sequence: TGTGCCACCAGCAGAGATATTGGCCCGCGGGGGGCCTCGTCTGAAAAACTGTTTTTT.

The gene calls are TRBV18 and TRBJ1-1; a weak D match, TRBD1 (6 bases). CDR1 KGHSH and CDR2 LQKENI come from the germline V gene. The length of the CDR3 is 15 residues. V was shortened by 6 bases and J by 3 bases, with 17 bases between the two germline ends. DNA of the CDR3: TGTGCCAGCTCCCCAAAGGGGGAAACGTACACTGAAGCTTTCTTT. Its translation: CASSPKGETYTEAFF.

Of note for this clone: One end of the junction does not line up with germline, which may come from a read error. The chain joins TRBV12-3 or TRBV12-4 to TRBJ2-7; 7 bases agree with TRBD1. The CDR3 spans 13 residues. For the CDR3, the DNA is TGTGCCAGCAGTTTAGGGGAGACAGGGAATGGGGACTTC. Encoded protein: CASSLGETGNGDF.

The chain joins TRBV14 to TRBJ2-7; TRBD2 agrees at 12 bases. V lost 11 bases to trimming and J lost 2 bases; unmatched junction nucleotides: 10. The germline V gene encodes CDR1 SGHDN and CDR2 FVKESK. This CDR3 comprises 15 residues. CDR3 protein: CASSELAGGTYEQYF. DNA for the CDR3: TGTGCCTCAAGCGAGCTAGCGGGAGGGACCTACGAGCAGTACTTC.

The V gene is TRBV5-1, the J gene TRBJ1-2; 7 nucleotides align to TRBD1. The CDR3 runs to 16 residues. The V segment lost 0 bases and the J segment 2 bases; nucleotides outside the gene matches: 7. Germline loops: CDR1 SGHRS, CDR2 YFSETQ. In DNA, the CDR3 is TGCGCCAGCAGCTTGGAGGGGGCCGTAAAAAACTATGGCTACACCTTC. Translating it yields CASSLEGAVKNYGYTF.

The rearrangement links TRBV11-2 to TRBJ2-1; no reliable D call. The V end was cut by 5 bases, the J end by 9 bases, with 17 bases between. The CDR3 has 14 residues. From germline, CDR1 is SGHAT and CDR2 FQNNGV. This CDR3 reads CASSPSRMVGEQFF. The DNA of the CDR3 is TGTGCCAGCAGCCCCTCCCGCATGGTCGGTGAGCAGTTCTTC.

The rearrangement joins TRBV30 to TRBJ2-7; 8 bases are shared with TRBD1. Germline loops: CDR1 GTSNPN, CDR2 SVGIG (reference sequence). V shed 4 bases, J shed 4 bases, and the junction held 6 bases outside the gene matches. This CDR3 is 13 amino acids long. The DNA of the CDR3 is TGTGCCTGGACGACAGGGGCCTTATACGAGCAGTACTTC. Translation gives CAWTTGALYEQYF.